This T cell receptor (beta chain) originates from a study of T cell changes during pregnancy in multiple sclerosis. TCRdb's table, derived via immunoSEQ multiplex PCR, lists solely in-frame clones and lacks some. Of 70,000 to 95,000 clones listed, about 93% are singletons. Only a few counts were recorded for this clone. J gave up 2 bases and V 1 base, and 4 bases lay outside the gene matches. Germline values: CDR1 SNHLY, CDR2 FYNNEI. The CDR3 has 16 amino acids. The sequence came from a female donor with multiple sclerosis, enrolled in a pregnancy study. This chain uses TRBV2 with TRBJ1-1; 10 bases match TRBD1. This material consisted of peripheral blood, taken in the first trimester of pregnancy. This CDR3 is CASSEGDRGRNTEAFF. The CDR3 DNA is TGTGCCAGCAGTGAAGGGGACAGGGGACGAAACACTGAAGCTTTCTTT. The variable domain in full, with the rest retrieved from reference TRBV2 and TRBJ1-1, is EPEVTQTPSHQVTQMGQEVILRCVPISNHLYFYWYRQILGQKVEFLVSFYNNEISEKSEIFDDQFSVERPDGSNFTLKIRSTKLEDSAMYFCASSEGDRGRNTEAFFGQGTRLTVV.